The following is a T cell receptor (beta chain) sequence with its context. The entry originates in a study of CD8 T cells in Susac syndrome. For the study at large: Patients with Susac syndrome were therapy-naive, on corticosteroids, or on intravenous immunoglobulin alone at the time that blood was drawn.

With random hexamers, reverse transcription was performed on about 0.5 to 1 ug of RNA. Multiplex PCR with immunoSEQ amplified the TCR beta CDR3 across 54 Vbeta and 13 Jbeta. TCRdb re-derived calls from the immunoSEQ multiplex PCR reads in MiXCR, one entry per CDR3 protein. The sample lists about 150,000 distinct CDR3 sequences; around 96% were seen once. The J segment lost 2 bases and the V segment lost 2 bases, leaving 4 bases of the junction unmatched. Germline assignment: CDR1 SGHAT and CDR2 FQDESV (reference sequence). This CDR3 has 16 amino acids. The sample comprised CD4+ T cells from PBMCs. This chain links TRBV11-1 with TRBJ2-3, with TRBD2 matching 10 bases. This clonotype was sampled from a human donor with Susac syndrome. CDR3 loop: CASSLSLAGPTDTQYF. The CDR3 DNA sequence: TGTGCCAGCAGCTTATCACTAGCGGGGCCCACAGATACGCAGTATTTT.